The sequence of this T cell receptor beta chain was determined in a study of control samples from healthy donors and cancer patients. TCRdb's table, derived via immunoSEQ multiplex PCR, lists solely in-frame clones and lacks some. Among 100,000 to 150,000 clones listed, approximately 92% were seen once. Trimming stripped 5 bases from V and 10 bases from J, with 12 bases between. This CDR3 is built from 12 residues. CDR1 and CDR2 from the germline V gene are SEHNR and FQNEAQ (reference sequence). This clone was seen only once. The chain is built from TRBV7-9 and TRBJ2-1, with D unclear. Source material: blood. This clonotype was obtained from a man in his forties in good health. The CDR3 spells CASSINGREQFF. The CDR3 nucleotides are TGTGCCAGCAGCATCAATGGCAGAGAGCAGTTCTTC.